This is a list of T cell receptor beta chains from one sample in a study of regulatory T cells in long-lasting Graves disease. From the multiplex PCR reads, TCRdb called clonotypes with MiXCR, one entry per CDR3 protein. This sample has around 450,000 distinct CDR3 sequences, with around 15% found just once. These data are also associated with another study on T cells in Graves' hyperthyroidism and ophthalmopathy.

The source was peripheral blood mononuclear cells (PBMCs), collected at new diagnosis, from a patient treated with antithyroid drugs. The receptor set was obtained from a man aged 40-50 years with Graves disease. Both conserved end residues are trimmed from each CDR3. The order of the fields is CDR3 protein, J gene, V gene, D gene, clone size. The D gene is left open where the match is weak. Some rows mark clone size as missing; the rest say once, few, many or name a class of expanded clone.

CDR3aa: ASSLYDRDQETQY
j_gene: TRBJ2-5
v_gene: TRBV5-4
d_gene: TRBD1
abundance: many

CDR3aa: SGVHQNRAF
j_gene: TRBJ1-1
v_gene: TRBV29-1
d_gene: -
abundance: -

CDR3aa: ASSLESITNEQF
j_gene: TRBJ2-1
v_gene: TRBV5-1
d_gene: -
abundance: -

CDR3aa: SAGSPGGAYEQY
j_gene: TRBJ2-7
v_gene: TRBV20-1
d_gene: -
abundance: many

CDR3aa: ASSPLAGGSYEQY
j_gene: TRBJ2-7
v_gene: TRBV7-2
d_gene: TRBD2
abundance: many

CDR3aa: ASSPPGLADYEQY
j_gene: TRBJ2-7
v_gene: TRBV2
d_gene: TRBD2
abundance: many

CDR3aa: ASSENRQGAKNTEAF
j_gene: TRBJ1-1
v_gene: TRBV2
d_gene: TRBD1
abundance: -

CDR3aa: ASQGYNEQF
j_gene: TRBJ2-1
v_gene: TRBV19
d_gene: -
abundance: many

CDR3aa: ASSRRQGADEQY
j_gene: TRBJ2-7
v_gene: TRBV5-1
d_gene: TRBD1
abundance: -

CDR3aa: ATSDPGSPTDTQY
j_gene: TRBJ2-3
v_gene: TRBV24-1
d_gene: -
abundance: many

CDR3aa: ASRPDRLSEQY
j_gene: TRBJ2-7
v_gene: TRBV7-9
d_gene: TRBD1
abundance: many

CDR3aa: ASSRQSLEQF
j_gene: TRBJ2-1
v_gene: TRBV11-1
d_gene: -
abundance: many

CDR3aa: ASSPQREENEQF
j_gene: TRBJ2-1
v_gene: TRBV12-3/TRBV12-4
d_gene: TRBD2
abundance: many

CDR3aa: ASSPGVGDTQY
j_gene: TRBJ2-3
v_gene: TRBV18
d_gene: -
abundance: once

CDR3aa: ASTAGWYEQY
j_gene: TRBJ2-7
v_gene: TRBV28
d_gene: -
abundance: many

CDR3aa: SAVGTSASTDTQY
j_gene: TRBJ2-3
v_gene: TRBV20-1
d_gene: TRBD2
abundance: many

CDR3aa: AWSVLGSETQY
j_gene: TRBJ2-5
v_gene: TRBV30
d_gene: -
abundance: -

CDR3aa: ASSVGGGTSSYEQY
j_gene: TRBJ2-7
v_gene: TRBV9
d_gene: -
abundance: -

CDR3aa: ASSVGGDGELF
j_gene: TRBJ2-2
v_gene: TRBV9
d_gene: -
abundance: few

CDR3aa: AIESSGRGTGELF
j_gene: TRBJ2-2
v_gene: TRBV10-3
d_gene: TRBD2
abundance: -

CDR3aa: ASSEARPAGAEQY
j_gene: TRBJ2-7
v_gene: TRBV2
d_gene: -
abundance: many

CDR3aa: ASSHARATNEKLF
j_gene: TRBJ1-4
v_gene: TRBV4-1
d_gene: -
abundance: -

CDR3aa: ATSTGRGPGNEQF
j_gene: TRBJ2-1
v_gene: TRBV15
d_gene: -
abundance: few

CDR3aa: ASSDSGGFEKLF
j_gene: TRBJ1-4
v_gene: TRBV2
d_gene: -
abundance: many

CDR3aa: ASSEAASSTDTQY
j_gene: TRBJ2-3
v_gene: TRBV19
d_gene: -
abundance: few

CDR3aa: TRRASEAF
j_gene: TRBJ1-1
v_gene: TRBV20-1
d_gene: -
abundance: many

CDR3aa: ASSFRASGSAKTQY
j_gene: TRBJ2-5
v_gene: TRBV12-3/TRBV12-4
d_gene: TRBD2
abundance: -

CDR3aa: ASSSLPGTGPNEQF
j_gene: TRBJ2-1
v_gene: TRBV28
d_gene: TRBD1
abundance: -

CDR3aa: SARGFSYNEQF
j_gene: TRBJ2-1
v_gene: TRBV20-1
d_gene: -
abundance: few

CDR3aa: ASSSRRGSSYNEQF
j_gene: TRBJ2-1
v_gene: TRBV7-2
d_gene: -
abundance: many

CDR3aa: ASNPSGEGTGELF
j_gene: TRBJ2-2
v_gene: TRBV7-9
d_gene: -
abundance: many

CDR3aa: ASSILAVSSYNEQF
j_gene: TRBJ2-1
v_gene: TRBV5-1
d_gene: TRBD2
abundance: -

CDR3aa: ASSSTGDNSPLH
j_gene: TRBJ1-6
v_gene: TRBV18
d_gene: TRBD1
abundance: many

CDR3aa: ASSPGQERYNEQF
j_gene: TRBJ2-1
v_gene: TRBV14
d_gene: TRBD1
abundance: -

CDR3aa: ASSGGLPYSNQPQH
j_gene: TRBJ1-5
v_gene: TRBV6-1
d_gene: -
abundance: many

CDR3aa: ASSYATGAKPQH
j_gene: TRBJ1-5
v_gene: TRBV6-5
d_gene: TRBD1
abundance: many

CDR3aa: ASSETVDSGNTIY
j_gene: TRBJ1-3
v_gene: TRBV7-9
d_gene: -
abundance: few